These 15 T cell receptor beta chains were sequenced from one sample in a study of blood T cells in healthy people across ages. The authors ran a second PCR of about 6 to 12 cycles using a sample-barcoded 5' primer and a J-beta primer mix. TCRdb called the 5' RACE reads again in MiXCR, with one record for every CDR3 protein. The table records 580,000 or so distinct CDR3 sequences, less than 60% of them present only once. The specimen sequenced was blood. The receptors were sampled from a man older than 75 in good health.

The chain employs TRBV25-1 and TRBJ2-3, with 8 bases identical to TRBD2. The J segment lost 2 bases and the V segment lost 6 bases, leaving 7 bases of the junction unmatched. CDR3 length equals 15 residues. CDR1 is MGHDK, CDR2 SYGVNS, per germline. For the CDR3, the DNA is TGTGCCAGCAGGCGAGGAGCGGGGGCCACAGATACGCAGTATTTT. This codes for CASRRGAGATDTQYF.

The chain uses TRBV18 and TRBJ1-4; 7 nucleotides line up with TRBD1. Germline trimming cut 1 base from V and 5 bases from J; bases unmatched to any gene: 4. The CDR3 extends over 15 amino acids. Germline V CDR1 and CDR2: KGHSH, LQKENI. CDR3: CASSPRQGKNEKLFF. In DNA, the CDR3 is TGTGCCAGCTCACCACGACAGGGTAAAAATGAAAAACTGTTTTTT.

The gene calls are TRBV7-6 and TRBJ2-1; 7 bases agree with TRBD2. From germline, CDR1 is SGHVS and CDR2 FNYEAQ. V trimming: 1 base; J trimming: 10 bases; junction bases outside the gene matches: 4. CDR3 length equals 13 residues. Written as DNA, the CDR3 is TGTGCCAGCAGCTTAGACCAGGGAGGGGAGCAGTTCTTC. Protein: CASSLDQGGEQFF. The full variable domain, rest sourced from reference TRBV7-6 and TRBJ2-1, is GAGVSQSPRYKVTKRGQDVALRCDPISGHVSLYWYRQALGQGPEFLTYFNYEAQQDKSGLPNDRFSAERPEGSISTLTIQRTEQRDSAMYRCASSLDQGGEQFFGPGTRLTVL.

In this sample, this clonotype turned up a few times. V is TRBV7-9 and J is TRBJ2-2; no clear D. Looked up from germline, CDR1 is SEHNR and CDR2 is FQNEAQ (reference sequence). This CDR3 is built from 15 residues. V was clipped by 2 bases and J by 0 bases, with 7 bases between them. The chain's CDR3 is CASSLFDPNTGELFF. The CDR3 bases are TGTGCCAGCAGCTTATTCGACCCGAACACCGGGGAGCTGTTTTTT.

CDR3 protein: CASSVGTGPFDEQFF. CDR3 in DNA: TGTGCCAGCAGCGTAGGTACAGGGCCATTCGACGAGCAGTTCTTC. The V call is TRBV9, the J call TRBJ2-1; the D gene is possibly TRBD1 (6 bases). In germline, CDR1 is SGDLS, CDR2 YYNGEE. This CDR3 has 15 residues. Between the trimmed V and J ends, which lost 0 bases and 10 bases, there was a span of 17 bases.

This clonotype was counted only a few times. This sequence joins TRBV27 and TRBJ1-4, with no clear D. The CDR3 has 14 amino acids. The V and J ends lost 9 bases and 10 bases respectively, with 21 bases between them. Germline CDR1 MNHEY, CDR2 SMNVEV (reference sequence). The CDR3 nucleotides are TGTGCCAGTTCAACGGGCATTCCCGTGGGAAAACTGTTTTTT. Its translation: CASSTGIPVGKLFF.

This clonotype was observed at least ten times. V and J are TRBV29-1 and TRBJ2-5; maybe TRBD2 (5 bases). The J call may be wrong; the DNA end is better matched by TRBJ2-7. The CDR3 covers 12 residues. Germline V gene lookup returns CDR1 SQVTM and CDR2 ANQGSEA. CDR3 sequence reads: CSVGGSVDEQYF. The CDR3 nucleotides read TGCAGCGTTGGGGGTAGCGTCGACGAGCAGTACTTC.

This clonotype was seen a handful of times. The chain carries TRBV7-8 and TRBJ2-1, with D unclear. The CDR3 covers 20 residues. Per the germline V gene, CDR1 is SGHVS and CDR2 is FQNEAQ. Deletions cut 4 bases from V and 4 bases from J, with 29 bases between. The CDR3 loop reads CASSSPIGGRRIHGYNEQFF. CDR3 bases: TGTGCCAGCAGCTCACCAATCGGTGGCAGGCGGATACACGGATACAATGAGCAGTTCTTC.

The J gene is TRBJ1-1, the V gene TRBV9, with unresolved D. Germline loops: CDR1 SGDLS, CDR2 YYNGEE. There are 13 residues in the CDR3. Between the trimmed V and J ends, which lost 3 bases and 6 bases, there was a span of 12 bases. Written as DNA, the CDR3 is TGTGCCAGCAGCGCCATAACGAGGGCTGAAGCTTTCTTT. Protein product: CASSAITRAEAFF.

J is TRBJ2-3 and V is TRBV6-6; possibly TRBD2 for D (6 bases). There are 13 residues in the CDR3. CDR1 and CDR2 (germline): MNHNY, SVGAGI (reference sequence). Trimming removed 6 bases from V and 9 bases from J, with 16 bases in between. Here the CDR3 DNA reads TGTGCCAGCAGCCCGGAGGGCGTCGGGACGCAGTATTTT. Residues: CASSPEGVGTQYF.

This sequence joins TRBV4-3 and TRBJ2-1; the match to TRBD2 covers 8 bases. Unmatched junction bases numbered 13, after V lost 0 bases and J lost 3 bases. CDR1 is LGHNA, CDR2 YSLEER, per germline. The CDR3 length is 19 residues. CDR3 nucleotide sequence: TGCGCCAGCAGCCAAGATGGTGGAGTAGCGGGGTACTACTACAATGAGCAGTTCTTC. Its translation is CASSQDGGVAGYYYNEQFF.

The V call is TRBV7-2, the J call TRBJ2-1; possibly TRBD1 for D (6 bases). CDR1 and CDR2 (germline): SGHTA, FQGNSA. V dropped 5 bases and J dropped 10 bases, with 15 bases sitting between them. The CDR3 totals 13 residues. The chain's CDR3 is CASSTTGIGEQFF. The CDR3, as DNA: TGTGCCAGCAGCACCACAGGGATCGGGGAGCAGTTCTTC.

The chain has TRBV5-1 and TRBJ1-2, with a tentative D call TRBD1 (5 bases). The V gene lost 0 bases and the J gene lost 8 bases, with 14 bases spanning the gap. This CDR3 contains 14 residues. Per germline, CDR1 SGHRS and CDR2 YFSETQ. The CDR3 loop is CASSLGDPLGGYTF. As DNA, the CDR3 is TGCGCCAGCAGCTTGGGGGACCCACTCGGCGGCTACACCTTC.

The V and J genes are TRBV7-2 and TRBJ2-5; 11 bases map to TRBD2. The CDR3 is made up of 14 amino acids. V trimming: 8 bases; J trimming: 2 bases; junction bases outside the gene matches: 4. Germline loops: CDR1 SGHTA, CDR2 FQGNSA. This CDR3 reads CASQTSGGQETQYF. The DNA of the CDR3 is TGTGCCAGCCAAACTAGCGGGGGACAAGAGACCCAGTACTTC.

Only a few counts were recorded for this clonotype. The chain uses TRBV9 and TRBJ2-1, with 7 bases lining up with TRBD1. The CDR3 loop spans 15 amino acids. V dropped 4 bases and J dropped 3; count of bases not matched to a gene: 7. Germline CDR1 reads SGDLS; CDR2 reads YYNGEE. The DNA for the CDR3 is TGTGCCAGCAGCTTGTCCGGGACAGACTACAATGAGCAGTTCTTC. Translated, it gives CASSLSGTDYNEQFF.